These 25 T cell receptor beta chains were sequenced from one sample in a study of human T cells and chemical hapten exposure. TCRdb re-called the RACE reads through MiXCR, storing one row per CDR3 protein. Of roughly 89,000 distinct CDR3 sequences listed, approximately 11% were seen once; the top ten hold roughly 1%. Time point defined: patch test 3, about 24 weeks after DPC sensitization. Treatment indicated: therapeutic diphenylcyclopropenone sensitization with weekly scalp DPC. The starting material was whole blood, obtained in connection with sensitization to the hapten diphenylcyclopropenone (DPC). The receptor set was obtained from a woman in her twenties or thirties with alopecia areata. Some clones in this sample may be carry-over from other donors' samples.

In this sample, this clonotype turned up many times. The V call is TRBV6-2 or TRBV6-3, the J call TRBJ2-4, with 8 bases that match TRBD2. CDR3 length: 13 amino acids. After removal of 6 bases from V and 9 bases from J, the junction contained 7 bases not matched to a gene. Per the germline V gene, CDR1 is MNHEY and CDR2 is SVGEGT. The CDR3 coding sequence is TGTGCCAGCAGGCCAGCGGGAGTGGGCATTCAGTACTTC. Translation gives CASRPAGVGIQYF.

This clonotype was counted ten times or more. This chain connects TRBV2 to TRBJ2-7; TRBD1 might be the D (5 bases). Trimming shortened V by 3 bases and J by 7 bases, and 16 bases separated the two germline ends. Germline CDR1 SNHLY, CDR2 FYNNEI. There are 14 residues in the CDR3. CDR3 residues: CASSEDTAPLEQYF. The DNA of the CDR3 is TGTGCCAGCAGTGAGGACACGGCCCCCCTTGAGCAGTACTTC. The full variable domain, its missing parts supplied by reference TRBV2 and TRBJ2-7, is EPEVTQTPSHQVTQMGQEVILRCVPISNHLYFYWYRQILGQKVEFLVSFYNNEISEKSEIFDDQFSVERPDGSNFTLKIRSTKLEDSAMYFCASSEDTAPLEQYFGPGTRLTVT.

Written as DNA, the CDR3 is TGTGCCAGTAGGGTTACGGGGGACCGCCGCAATGAGCAGTTCTTC. This sequence encodes CASRVTGDRRNEQFF. V and J are TRBV19 and TRBJ2-1; the D gene is possibly TRBD2 (6 bases). This CDR3 spans 15 amino acids. The germline CDR1 and CDR2 sequences are LNHDA and SQIVND (reference sequence). Trimming removed 6 bases from V and 6 bases from J, with 18 bases in between.

This clonotype appeared many times. The V call is TRBV6-2 or TRBV6-3, the J call TRBJ2-3, with D perhaps TRBD2 (6 bases). The V gene lost 6 bases and the J gene lost 3 bases, with 10 bases spanning the gap. The CDR3 has 13 amino acids. Per the germline V gene, CDR1 is MNHEY and CDR2 is SVGEGT. The CDR3 coding sequence is TGTGCCAGCAGAGGGACTGGAACAGATACGCAGTATTTT. This gives the protein CASRGTGTDTQYF.

This clonotype turned up a few times. The chain uses TRBV20-1 and TRBJ1-6, with TRBD1 matching 10 bases. Looked up from germline, CDR1 is DFQATT and CDR2 is SNEGSKA (reference sequence). This CDR3 has 13 residues. V lost 0 bases, J lost 11 bases, and 1 base stayed unmatched. CDR3 residues: CSAREDRGTPLHF. DNA for the CDR3: TGCAGTGCTAGAGAGGACAGGGGGACACCCCTCCACTTT.

This clonotype has at least ten counts. The chain has TRBV25-1 and TRBJ2-1; 12 bases line up with TRBD2. CDR3 length equals 15 residues. The V and J ends lost 4 bases and 7 bases, in that order; junction bases with no gene match: 5. Germline-derived CDR1 and CDR2 are MGHDK and SYGVNS. CDR3 nucleotide sequence: TGTGCCAGCAGTGTACTAGCGGGGGGCTCAAATGAGCAGTTCTTC. It specifies CASSVLAGGSNEQFF.

This clonotype was observed many times. This chain uses TRBV27 with TRBJ2-7; tentative D call: TRBD1 (5 bases). V was trimmed by 0 bases and J by 0 bases, leaving 9 bases between them. This CDR3 contains 15 residues. CDR1 and CDR2 (germline): MNHEY, SMNVEV (reference sequence). CDR3 residues: CASSLSVDSSYEQYF. The CDR3 nucleotides read TGTGCCAGCAGTTTATCAGTAGACAGCTCCTACGAGCAGTACTTC.

V gene TRBV2 combines with J gene TRBJ1-1; 7 nucleotides align to TRBD1. This CDR3 contains 13 residues. Germline V gene sequence: CDR1 SNHLY, CDR2 FYNNEI. The V gene end was trimmed by 3 bases and the J gene end by 4 bases; junction bases not matched to a gene: 2. The CDR3 nucleotides read TGTGCCAGCAGTGACAGGGACAGCACTGAAGCTTTCTTT. Protein sequence: CASSDRDSTEAFF.

This clonotype was recorded many times. This rearrangement joins TRBV6-2 or TRBV6-3 to TRBJ2-7, with D possibly being TRBD2 (5 bases). Per germline, CDR1 MNHEY and CDR2 SVGEGT. This CDR3 is 13 amino acids long. Trimming removed 1 base at V and 9 bases at J, with 13 bases between. The CDR3 DNA sequence: TGTGCCAGCAGTTACTACGGGGAGTTGGTGCAGTACGTC. This translates into CASSYYGELVQYV.

The V and J genes are TRBV28 and TRBJ2-6; D call uncertain. CDR1 is MDHEN, CDR2 SYDVKM, per germline. V was cut by 3 bases and J by 0 bases, with 3 bases left in between. The CDR3 sequence is 14 residues long. In DNA form, the CDR3 reads TGTGCCAGCAGTTTCAGCTCTGGGGCCAACGTCCTGACTTTC. Translated: CASSFSSGANVLTF.

The rearrangement links TRBV29-1 to TRBJ2-5; 14 bases are a match to TRBD2. The ends lost 6 bases at V and 4 bases at J; junction bases unmatched: 4. The V gene's germline CDR1 is SQVTM and CDR2 ANQGSEA. This CDR3 is 14 amino acids long. DNA for the CDR3: TGCAGCGTATCGGGACTAGCGGGAGTAGAGACCCAGTACTTC. This translates into CSVSGLAGVETQYF.

This clonotype has at least ten counts. The V and J genes are TRBV4-2 and TRBJ2-7; a possible D gene is TRBD1 (6 bases). Germline CDR1 reads LGHNA; CDR2 reads YNFKEQ. V was trimmed by 4 bases and J by 1 base, leaving 11 bases between them. CDR3 length: 14 amino acids. CDR3 nucleotides: TGTGCCAGCAGCCCGGTCCAGGGGTCCTACGAGCAGTACTTC. Protein sequence: CASSPVQGSYEQYF.

This clonotype was seen a handful of times. V usage is TRBV30 and J usage is TRBJ1-1; D gene ambiguous. The CDR3 extends over 12 amino acids. Germline V gene data show CDR1 as GTSNPN and CDR2 as SVGIG (reference sequence). V was pared by 3 bases and J by 4 bases, with 9 bases between. CDR3 sequence reads: CAWSQWPTEAFF. The CDR3 region has the DNA TGTGCCTGGAGCCAATGGCCCACTGAAGCTTTCTTT.

The genes are TRBV21-1 and TRBJ2-1; the table assigns TRBD2, which was not confirmed against the DNA. TRBV21-1 is a documented pseudogene. The CDR3 totals 18 residues. The CDR3 coding sequence is TGTGCCAGCGCCTCCGGGACTAGCGGGAGCAGGGGGTACAATGAGCAGTTCTTC. The encoded protein is CASASGTSGSRGYNEQFF.

This clonotype has just a few counts. The chain uses TRBV27 and TRBJ1-1; 7 positions agree with TRBD1. This CDR3 spans 15 amino acids. CDR1 and CDR2 (germline): MNHEY, SMNVEV (reference sequence). V was pared by 5 bases and J by 0 bases, with 6 bases of the junction left unmatched. The chain's CDR3 is CASSRGQNMNTEAFF. CDR3 nucleotides: TGTGCCAGCAGTAGGGGACAGAACATGAACACTGAAGCTTTCTTT.

The table lists this clonotype with many counts. Written as DNA, the CDR3 is TGTGCCAGCAGTGGGACCCGACAGGGAAGGTTGGGGAACACCGGGGAGCTGTTTTTT. This gives the protein CASSGTRQGRLGNTGELFF. The genes are TRBV2 and TRBJ2-2; 7 positions agree with TRBD1. With V trimmed by 4 bases and J by 1 base, 15 bases remained unmatched. CDR3 length: 19 residues. Germline-derived CDR1 and CDR2 are SNHLY and FYNNEI.

Only a few counts were recorded for this clonotype. The genes are TRBV7-6 and TRBJ2-5; tentative D call: TRBD2 (6 bases). V lost 2 bases, J lost 2 bases, and 12 bases lay in between. Germline values: CDR1 SGHVS, CDR2 FNYEAQ. CDR3 length: 15 residues. The CDR3 nucleotides read TGTGCCAGCAGCTTATTAGCGGAGTTTCAAGAGACCCAGTACTTC. Translating it yields CASSLLAEFQETQYF.

Ten or more counts support this clonotype. The chain has TRBV18 and TRBJ2-1, with D possibly matching TRBD1 (6 bases). Trimming cost V 6 bases and J 6 bases, with 18 bases left between them. Germline lookup yields CDR1 KGHSH and CDR2 LQKENI. CDR3 length: 15 residues. The DNA for the CDR3 is TGTGCCAGCTCCACAGGGCGCCGGACCGTCAATGAGCAGTTCTTC. The encoded protein is CASSTGRRTVNEQFF.

This chain uses TRBV20-1 with TRBJ2-5; maybe TRBD2 (6 bases). CDR3 length: 14 amino acids. The V gene lost 1 base and the J gene lost 7 bases, with 16 bases spanning the gap. CDR1 is DFQATT and CDR2 is SNEGSKA in the germline V gene (reference sequence). The CDR3 loop reads CSARVGLAMRTQYF. DNA of the CDR3: TGCAGTGCTAGAGTCGGCCTAGCGATGAGGACCCAGTACTTC.

This clonotype has a count of ten or more. V is TRBV6-5 and J is TRBJ1-6, with 11 bases fitting TRBD1. The V gene's germline CDR1 is MNHEY and CDR2 SVGAGI. The V gene end was trimmed by 5 bases and the J gene end by 10 bases; junction bases not matched to a gene: 10. This CDR3 is 16 amino acids long. The CDR3 sequence is CASSTHTGTGGSPLHF. The CDR3 nucleotides read TGTGCCAGCAGTACCCACACCGGGACAGGGGGATCACCCCTCCACTTT.

The sample holds many counts of this clonotype. The rearrangement links TRBV6-5 to TRBJ2-7, with a tentative D call TRBD1 (5 bases). The CDR3 consists of 14 residues. CDR1 is MNHEY, CDR2 SVGAGI, per germline. Trimming took 0 bases from V and 3 from J, leaving 9 bases between them. Here the CDR3 reads CASSYSSRVYEQYF. Here the CDR3 DNA reads TGTGCCAGCAGTTACTCTTCCAGGGTCTACGAGCAGTACTTC.

The sample holds many counts of this clonotype. This chain links TRBV28 with TRBJ2-5; D unclear. CDR3 length: 11 amino acids. CDR1 and CDR2 (germline): MDHEN, SYDVKM. V lost 7 bases and J 7 bases, leaving 10 bases between the germline ends. CDR3 coding DNA: TGTGCCAGCACAACGAGAGGGACCCAGTACTTC. Translated: CASTTRGTQYF.

The chain employs TRBV12-3 or TRBV12-4 and TRBJ2-1; 8 bases are shared with TRBD2. After removal of 4 bases from V and 15 bases from J, the junction contained 11 bases not matched to a gene. The CDR3 has 13 residues. The CDR3 DNA is TGTGCCAGCAGTTCCAGAGCGGGAGAGGAATTGTTCTTC. Translated: CASSSRAGEELFF.

This clonotype showed up just a few times. The chain recombines TRBV24-1 with TRBJ2-3; D remains ambiguous. The germline V and J ends were trimmed by 4 bases and 2 bases, with 12 bases remaining between them. This CDR3 contains 15 residues. Per the germline V gene, CDR1 is KGHDR and CDR2 is SFDVKD. The CDR3 here is CATSDSRTTTDTQYF. CDR3 bases: TGTGCCACCAGTGACTCCAGAACTACCACAGATACGCAGTATTTT.

This clonotype was picked up many times. The chain recombines TRBV12-3 or TRBV12-4 with TRBJ2-1; D perhaps matches TRBD2 (5 bases). The V gene lost 10 bases and the J gene lost 8 bases, with 15 bases spanning the gap. CDR3 length equals 12 residues. The CDR3 region has the DNA TGTGCCACTGCCGCTAATAGCGATGAGCAGTTCTTC. Encoded protein: CATAANSDEQFF.